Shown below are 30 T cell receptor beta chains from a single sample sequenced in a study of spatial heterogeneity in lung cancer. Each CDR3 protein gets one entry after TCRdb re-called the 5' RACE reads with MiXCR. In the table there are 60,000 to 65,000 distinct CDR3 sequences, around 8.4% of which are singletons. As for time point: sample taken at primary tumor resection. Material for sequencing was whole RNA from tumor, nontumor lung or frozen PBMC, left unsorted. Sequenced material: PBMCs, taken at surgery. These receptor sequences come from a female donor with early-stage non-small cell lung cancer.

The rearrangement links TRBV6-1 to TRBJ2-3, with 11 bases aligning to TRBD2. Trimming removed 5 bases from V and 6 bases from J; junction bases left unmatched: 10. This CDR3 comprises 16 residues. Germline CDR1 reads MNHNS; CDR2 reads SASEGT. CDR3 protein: CASSSIAGGLMDTQYF. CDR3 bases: TGTGCCAGCAGTTCAATAGCGGGAGGGTTGATGGATACGCAGTATTTT.

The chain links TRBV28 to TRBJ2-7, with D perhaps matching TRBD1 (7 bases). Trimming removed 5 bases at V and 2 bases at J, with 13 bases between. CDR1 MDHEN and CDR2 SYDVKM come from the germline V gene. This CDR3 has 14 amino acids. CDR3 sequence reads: CASSSAGGTYEQYF. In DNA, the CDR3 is TGTGCCAGCAGTAGTGCAGGGGGGACCTACGAGCAGTACTTC.

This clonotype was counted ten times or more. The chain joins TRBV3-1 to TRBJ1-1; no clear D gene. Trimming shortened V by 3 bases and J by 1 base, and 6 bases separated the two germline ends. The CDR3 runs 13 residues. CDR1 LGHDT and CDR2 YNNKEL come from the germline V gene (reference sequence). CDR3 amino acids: CASSQAGNTEAFF. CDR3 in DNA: TGTGCCAGCAGCCAGGCTGGGAACACTGAAGCTTTCTTT.

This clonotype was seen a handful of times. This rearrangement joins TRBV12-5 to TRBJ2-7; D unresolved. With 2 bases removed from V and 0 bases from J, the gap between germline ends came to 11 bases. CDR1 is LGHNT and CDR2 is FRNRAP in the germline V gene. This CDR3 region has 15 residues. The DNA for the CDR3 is TGTGCTAGTGGTTTGATAACCTGGTACTCCTACGAGCAGTACTTC. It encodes CASGLITWYSYEQYF.

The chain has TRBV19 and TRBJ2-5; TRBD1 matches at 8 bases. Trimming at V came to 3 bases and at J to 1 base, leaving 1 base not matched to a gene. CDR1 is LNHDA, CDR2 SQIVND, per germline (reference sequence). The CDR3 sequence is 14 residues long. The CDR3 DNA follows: TGTGCCAGTAGTATCGGGACAGGCCAAGAGACCCAGTACTTC. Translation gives CASSIGTGQETQYF.

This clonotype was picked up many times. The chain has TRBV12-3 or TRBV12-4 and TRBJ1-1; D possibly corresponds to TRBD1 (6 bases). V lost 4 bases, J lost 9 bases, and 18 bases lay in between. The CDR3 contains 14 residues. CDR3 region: CASSSVRQELKAFF. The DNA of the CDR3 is TGTGCCAGCAGTTCGGTTCGACAGGAGCTAAAAGCTTTCTTT.

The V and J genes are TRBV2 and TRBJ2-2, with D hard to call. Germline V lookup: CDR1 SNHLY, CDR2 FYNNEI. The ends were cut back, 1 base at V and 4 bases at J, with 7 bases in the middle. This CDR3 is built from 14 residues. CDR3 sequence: CASSEGTLTGELFF. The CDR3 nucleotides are TGTGCCAGCAGTGAAGGGACGCTCACCGGGGAGCTGTTTTTT.

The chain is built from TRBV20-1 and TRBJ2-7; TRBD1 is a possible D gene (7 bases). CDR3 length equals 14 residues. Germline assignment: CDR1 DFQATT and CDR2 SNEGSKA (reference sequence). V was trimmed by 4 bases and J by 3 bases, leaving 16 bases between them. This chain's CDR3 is CSAMGAGGFYEQYV. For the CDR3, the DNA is TGCAGTGCTATGGGGGCAGGGGGGTTCTACGAGCAGTACGTC.

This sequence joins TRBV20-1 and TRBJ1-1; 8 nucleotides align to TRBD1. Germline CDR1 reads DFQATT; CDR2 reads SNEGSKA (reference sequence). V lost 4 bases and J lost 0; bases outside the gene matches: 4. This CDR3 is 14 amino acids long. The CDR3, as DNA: TGCAGTGCTATAAGGGACAGGTTGAACACTGAAGCTTTCTTT. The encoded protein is CSAIRDRLNTEAFF.

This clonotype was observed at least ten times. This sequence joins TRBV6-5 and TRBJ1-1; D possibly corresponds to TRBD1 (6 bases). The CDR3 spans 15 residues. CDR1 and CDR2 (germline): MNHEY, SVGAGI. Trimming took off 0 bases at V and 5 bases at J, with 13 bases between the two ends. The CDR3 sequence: CASSYSRAGETEAFF. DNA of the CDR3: TGTGCCAGCAGTTACTCGAGGGCAGGGGAAACTGAAGCTTTCTTT.

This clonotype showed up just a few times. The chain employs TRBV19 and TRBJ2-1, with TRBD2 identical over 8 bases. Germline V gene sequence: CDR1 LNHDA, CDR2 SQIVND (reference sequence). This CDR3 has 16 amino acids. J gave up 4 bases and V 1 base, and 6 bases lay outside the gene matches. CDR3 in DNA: TGTGCCAGTAGTATAGCGAAGCGGGAGAATTACAATGAGCAGTTCTTC. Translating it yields CASSIAKRENYNEQFF.

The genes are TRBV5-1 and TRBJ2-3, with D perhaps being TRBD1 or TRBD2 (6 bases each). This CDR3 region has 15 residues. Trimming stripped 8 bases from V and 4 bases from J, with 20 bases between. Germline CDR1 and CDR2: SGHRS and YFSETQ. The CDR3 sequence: CASSGGGIRADTQYF. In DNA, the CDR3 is TGCGCCAGTTCTGGAGGGGGGATTCGGGCAGATACGCAGTATTTT. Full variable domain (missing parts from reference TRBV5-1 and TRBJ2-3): KAGVTQTPRYLIKTRGQQVTLSCSPISGHRSVSWYQQTPGQGLQFLFEYFSETQRNKGNFPGRFSGRQFSNSRSEMNVSTLELGDSALYLCASSGGGIRADTQYFGPGTRLTVL.

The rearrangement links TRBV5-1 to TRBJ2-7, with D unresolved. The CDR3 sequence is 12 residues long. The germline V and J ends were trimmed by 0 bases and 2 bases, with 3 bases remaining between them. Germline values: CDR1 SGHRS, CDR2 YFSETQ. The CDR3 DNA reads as TGCGCCAGCAGCTTGGGGGCCTACGAGCAGTACTTC. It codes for CASSLGAYEQYF. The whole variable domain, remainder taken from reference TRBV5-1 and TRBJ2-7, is KAGVTQTPRYLIKTRGQQVTLSCSPISGHRSVSWYQQTPGQGLQFLFEYFSETQRNKGNFPGRFSGRQFSNSRSEMNVSTLELGDSALYLCASSLGAYEQYFGPGTRLTVT.

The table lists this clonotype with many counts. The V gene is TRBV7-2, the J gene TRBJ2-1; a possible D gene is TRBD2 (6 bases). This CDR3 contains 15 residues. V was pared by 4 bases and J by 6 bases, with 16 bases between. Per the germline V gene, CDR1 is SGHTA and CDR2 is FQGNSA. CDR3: CASSSGTQGPNEQFF. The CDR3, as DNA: TGTGCCAGCAGCTCTGGGACTCAGGGCCCCAATGAGCAGTTCTTC. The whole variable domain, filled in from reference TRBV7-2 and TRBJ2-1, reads GAGVSQSPSNKVTEKGKDVELRCDPISGHTALYWYRQSLGQGLEFLIYFQGNSAPDKSGLPSDRFSAERTGGSVSTLTIQRTQQEDSAVYLCASSSGTQGPNEQFFGPGTRLTVL.

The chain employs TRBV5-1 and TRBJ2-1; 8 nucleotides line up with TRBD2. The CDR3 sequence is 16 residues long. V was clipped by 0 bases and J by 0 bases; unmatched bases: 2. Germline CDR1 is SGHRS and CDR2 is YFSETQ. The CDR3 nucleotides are TGCGCCAGCAGCTTGGTGGCGGGGGGCTCCTACAATGAGCAGTTCTTC. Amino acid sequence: CASSLVAGGSYNEQFF.

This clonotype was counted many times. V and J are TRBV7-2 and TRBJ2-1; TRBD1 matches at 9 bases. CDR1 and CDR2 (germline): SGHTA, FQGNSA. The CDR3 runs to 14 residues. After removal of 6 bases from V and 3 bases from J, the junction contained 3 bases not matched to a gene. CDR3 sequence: CASRGQGLYNEQFF. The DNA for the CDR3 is TGTGCCAGCAGGGGACAGGGCCTCTACAATGAGCAGTTCTTC.

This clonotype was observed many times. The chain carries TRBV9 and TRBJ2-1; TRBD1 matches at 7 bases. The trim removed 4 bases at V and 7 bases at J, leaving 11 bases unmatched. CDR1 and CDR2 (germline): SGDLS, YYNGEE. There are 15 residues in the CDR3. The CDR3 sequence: CASSPSTRTGNEQFF. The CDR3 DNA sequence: TGTGCCAGCAGCCCCTCTACTAGGACAGGTAATGAGCAGTTCTTC. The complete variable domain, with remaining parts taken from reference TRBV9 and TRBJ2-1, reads DSGVTQTPKHLITATGQRVTLRCSPRSGDLSVYWYQQSLDQGLQFLIQYYNGEERAKGNILERFSAQQFPDLHSELNLSSLELGDSALYFCASSPSTRTGNEQFFGPGTRLTVL.

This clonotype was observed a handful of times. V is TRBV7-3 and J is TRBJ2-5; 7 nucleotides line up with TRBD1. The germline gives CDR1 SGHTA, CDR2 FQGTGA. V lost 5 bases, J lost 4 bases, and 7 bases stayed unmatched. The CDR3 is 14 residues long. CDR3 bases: TGTGCCAGCAGCCCTCGGGACAGATTAGAGACCCAGTACTTC. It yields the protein CASSPRDRLETQYF.

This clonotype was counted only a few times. The CDR3 DNA is TGTGCCAGCAGTTACTCGGTCGAAACGGGTTCACCCCTCCACTTT. It codes for CASSYSVETGSPLHF. The V gene is TRBV6-5, the J gene TRBJ1-6; D call uncertain. Per germline, CDR1 MNHEY and CDR2 SVGAGI. Deletions cut 0 bases from V and 9 bases from J, with 12 bases between. The CDR3 is made up of 15 amino acids.

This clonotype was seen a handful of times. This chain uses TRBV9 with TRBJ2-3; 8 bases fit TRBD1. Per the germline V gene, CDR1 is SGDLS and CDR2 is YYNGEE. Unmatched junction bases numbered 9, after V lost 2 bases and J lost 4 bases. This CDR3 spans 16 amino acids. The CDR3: CASSVRQGAGSDTQYF. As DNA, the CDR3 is TGTGCCAGCAGCGTCCGTCAGGGGGCCGGGTCAGATACGCAGTATTTT. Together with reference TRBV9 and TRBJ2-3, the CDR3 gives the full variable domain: DSGVTQTPKHLITATGQRVTLRCSPRSGDLSVYWYQQSLDQGLQFLIQYYNGEERAKGNILERFSAQQFPDLHSELNLSSLELGDSALYFCASSVRQGAGSDTQYFGPGTRLTVL.

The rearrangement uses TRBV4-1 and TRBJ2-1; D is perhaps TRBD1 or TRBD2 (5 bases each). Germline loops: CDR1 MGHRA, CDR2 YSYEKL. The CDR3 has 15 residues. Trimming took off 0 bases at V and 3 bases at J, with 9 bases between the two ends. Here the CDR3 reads CASSQDEGNYNEQFF. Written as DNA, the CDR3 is TGCGCCAGCAGCCAAGATGAGGGGAACTACAATGAGCAGTTCTTC.

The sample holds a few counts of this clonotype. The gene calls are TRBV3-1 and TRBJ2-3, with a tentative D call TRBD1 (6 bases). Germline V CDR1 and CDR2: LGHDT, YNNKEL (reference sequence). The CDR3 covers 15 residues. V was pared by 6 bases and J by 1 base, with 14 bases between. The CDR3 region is CASRLDSSRTDTQYF. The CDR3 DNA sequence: TGTGCCAGCAGGTTGGACAGTTCCCGCACAGATACGCAGTATTTT.

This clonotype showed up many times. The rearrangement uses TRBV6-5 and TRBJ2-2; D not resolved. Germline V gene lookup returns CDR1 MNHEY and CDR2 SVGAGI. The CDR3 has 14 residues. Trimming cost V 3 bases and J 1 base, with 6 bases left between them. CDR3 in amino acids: CASSYSGNTGELFF. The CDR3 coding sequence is TGTGCCAGCAGTTATTCTGGGAACACCGGGGAGCTGTTTTTT.

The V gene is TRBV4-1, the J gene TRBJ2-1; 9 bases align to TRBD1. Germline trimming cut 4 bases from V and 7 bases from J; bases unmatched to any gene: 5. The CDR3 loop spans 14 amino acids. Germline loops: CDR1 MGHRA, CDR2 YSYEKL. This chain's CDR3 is CASSPTGGRNEQFF. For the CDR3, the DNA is TGCGCCAGCAGCCCGACAGGGGGGAGGAATGAGCAGTTCTTC.

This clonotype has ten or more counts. This chain's CDR3 is CASREQLSGNTIYF. Written as DNA, the CDR3 is TGCGCCAGCAGGGAACAGCTTTCTGGAAACACCATATATTTT. This sequence joins TRBV5-1 and TRBJ1-3; D remains unclear. CDR1 and CDR2 from the germline V gene are SGHRS and YFSETQ. The V and J ends lost 5 bases and 1 base respectively, with 10 bases between them. This CDR3 spans 14 amino acids.

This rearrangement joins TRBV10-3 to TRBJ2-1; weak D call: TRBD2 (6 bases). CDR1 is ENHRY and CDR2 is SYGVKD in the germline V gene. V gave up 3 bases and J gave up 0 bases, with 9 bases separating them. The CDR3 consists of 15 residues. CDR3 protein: CAISERESSYNEQFF. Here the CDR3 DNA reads TGTGCCATCAGTGAACGGGAGAGCTCCTACAATGAGCAGTTCTTC.

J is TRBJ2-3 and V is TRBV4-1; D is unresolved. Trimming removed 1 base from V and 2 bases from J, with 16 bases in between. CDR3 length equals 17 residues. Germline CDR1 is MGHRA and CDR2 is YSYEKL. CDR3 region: CASSQVGNYRPTDTQYF. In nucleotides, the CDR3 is TGCGCCAGCAGCCAAGTGGGGAACTACAGACCCACAGATACGCAGTATTTT.

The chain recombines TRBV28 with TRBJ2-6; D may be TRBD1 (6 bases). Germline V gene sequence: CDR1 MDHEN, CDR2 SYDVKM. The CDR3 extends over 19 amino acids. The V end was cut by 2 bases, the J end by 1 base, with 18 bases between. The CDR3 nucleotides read TGTGCCAGCAGTTTAGGTACTCAGGACAGTTTATCTGGGGCCAACGTCCTGACTTTC. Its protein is CASSLGTQDSLSGANVLTF.

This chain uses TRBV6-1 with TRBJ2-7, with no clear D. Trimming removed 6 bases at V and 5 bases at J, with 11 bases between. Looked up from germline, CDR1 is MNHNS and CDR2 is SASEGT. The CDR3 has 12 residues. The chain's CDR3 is CASSAVRDEQYV. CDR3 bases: TGTGCCAGCAGCGCCGTACGGGACGAGCAGTACGTC.

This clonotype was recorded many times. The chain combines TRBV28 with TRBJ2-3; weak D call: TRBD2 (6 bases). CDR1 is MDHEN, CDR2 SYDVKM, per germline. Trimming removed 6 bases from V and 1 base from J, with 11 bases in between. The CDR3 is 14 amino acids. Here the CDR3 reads CASSFAGRTDTQYF. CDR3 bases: TGTGCCAGCAGCTTCGCGGGGCGCACAGATACGCAGTATTTT. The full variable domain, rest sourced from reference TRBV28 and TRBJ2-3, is DVKVTQSSRYLVKRTGEKVFLECVQDMDHENMFWYRQDPGLGLRLIYFSYDVKMKEKGDIPEGYSVSREKKERFSLILESASTNQTSMYLCASSFAGRTDTQYFGPGTRLTVL.